This TCR beta chain was sequenced during a study of CD8 T cells in ankylosing spondylitis. Regarding the study as a whole: Made up of about eight highly homologous variants, a TCR beta motif appeared characteristic of ankylosing spondylitis blood. As for the disease-linked clones, they showed a CD8+ phenotype and occurred at relatively low frequencies in peripheral blood. Enrichment of disease-linked clones was reportedly significant in matched ankylosing spondylitis synovial fluid.

This clonotype was found a few times. Its target is not known. In making TCR beta libraries, quantitative 5'-RACE with molecular barcodes was used. TCRdb analysed the 5' RACE reads with MiXCR anew, one entry per CDR3 protein. The sample yields about 360,000 distinct CDR3 sequences, 20% to 25% seen once. CDR3 length equals 14 residues. Trimming pared 1 base from V and 4 bases from J, leaving 7 bases between. The V gene's germline CDR1 is SGHAT and CDR2 FQNNGV. The source material was blood, either unsorted or a sorted T cell fraction (not recorded which). The chain is built from TRBV11-2 and TRBJ2-2; D is undetermined. This clonotype was sampled from a male donor with ankylosing spondylitis or in good health (not recorded which). The CDR3 region is CASSLGDSTGELFF. The CDR3 nucleotides are TGTGCCAGCAGCTTAGGAGATTCCACCGGGGAGCTGTTTTTT.